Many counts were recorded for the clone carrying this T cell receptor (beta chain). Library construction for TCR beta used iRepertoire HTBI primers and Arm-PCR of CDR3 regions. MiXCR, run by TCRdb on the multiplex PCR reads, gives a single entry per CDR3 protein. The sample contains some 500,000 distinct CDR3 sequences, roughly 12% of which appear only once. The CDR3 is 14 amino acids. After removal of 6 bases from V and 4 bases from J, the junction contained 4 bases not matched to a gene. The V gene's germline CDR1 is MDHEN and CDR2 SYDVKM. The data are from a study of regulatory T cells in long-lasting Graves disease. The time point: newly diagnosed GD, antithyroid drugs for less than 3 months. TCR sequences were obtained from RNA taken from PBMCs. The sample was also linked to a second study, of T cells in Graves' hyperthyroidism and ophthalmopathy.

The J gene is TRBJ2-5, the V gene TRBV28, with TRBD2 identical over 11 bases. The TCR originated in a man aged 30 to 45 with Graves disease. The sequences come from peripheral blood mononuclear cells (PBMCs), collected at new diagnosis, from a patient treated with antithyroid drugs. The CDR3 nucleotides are TGTGCCAGCAGCCCCACTAGCGGGGGAGAGACCCAGTACTTC. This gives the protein CASSPTSGGETQYF.